This TCR beta chain emerged from a study of healthy donors' naive CD4 and CD8 T cells. This clonotype was counted a few times. The CDR3 runs to 11 residues. With 5 bases clipped from V and 10 bases from J, the junction kept 4 bases outside the gene matches. Germline lookup yields CDR1 SQVTM and CDR2 ANQGSEA. Each TCR library used around 500 ng of total RNA and a linear amplification protocol. TCRdb re-analysed the reads in MiXCR, keeping a single row per CDR3 protein. The sample yields approximately 180,000 distinct CDR3 sequences, 65% to 75% seen once. The sequence came from a pool of human donors in good health; the sample pools cells from several healthy donors. Sequenced sample: naive CD4+ and CD8+ T cells sorted from blood, pooled from several donors. The chain carries TRBV29-1 and TRBJ1-2; 10 bases agree with TRBD1. The CDR3 loop is CSVSGTGDYTF. As DNA, the CDR3 is TGCAGCGTTTCCGGGACAGGGGACTACACCTTC.